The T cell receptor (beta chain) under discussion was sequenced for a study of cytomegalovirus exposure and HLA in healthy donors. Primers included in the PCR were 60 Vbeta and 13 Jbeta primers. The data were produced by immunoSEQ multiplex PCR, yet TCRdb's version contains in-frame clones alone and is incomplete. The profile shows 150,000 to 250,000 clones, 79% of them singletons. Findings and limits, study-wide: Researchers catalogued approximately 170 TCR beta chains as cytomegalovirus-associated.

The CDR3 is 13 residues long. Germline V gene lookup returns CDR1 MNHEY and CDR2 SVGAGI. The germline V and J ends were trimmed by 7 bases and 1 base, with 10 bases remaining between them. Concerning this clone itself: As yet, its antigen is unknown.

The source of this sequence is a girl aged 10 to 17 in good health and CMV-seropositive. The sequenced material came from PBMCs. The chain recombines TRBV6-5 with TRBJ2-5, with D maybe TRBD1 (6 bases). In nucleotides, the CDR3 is TGTGCCAGCAACAGGGTAGCCCAAGAGACCCAGTACTTC. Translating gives CASNRVAQETQYF.